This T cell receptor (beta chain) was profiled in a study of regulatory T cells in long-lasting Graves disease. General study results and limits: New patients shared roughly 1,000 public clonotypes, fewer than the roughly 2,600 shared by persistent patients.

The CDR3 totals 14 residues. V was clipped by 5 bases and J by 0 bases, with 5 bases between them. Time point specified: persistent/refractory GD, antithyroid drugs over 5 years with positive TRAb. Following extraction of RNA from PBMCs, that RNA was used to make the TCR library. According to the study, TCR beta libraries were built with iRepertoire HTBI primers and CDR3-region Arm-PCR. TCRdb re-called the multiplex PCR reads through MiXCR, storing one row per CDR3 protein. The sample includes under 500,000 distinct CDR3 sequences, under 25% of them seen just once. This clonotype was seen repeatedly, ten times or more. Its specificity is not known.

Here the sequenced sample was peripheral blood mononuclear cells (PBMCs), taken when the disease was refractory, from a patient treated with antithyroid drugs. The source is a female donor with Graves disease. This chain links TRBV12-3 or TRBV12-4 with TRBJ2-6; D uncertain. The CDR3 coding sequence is TGTGCCAGCAGTCGGACCTCTGGGGCCAACGTCCTGACTTTC. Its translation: CASSRTSGANVLTF.